This T cell receptor (beta chain) came from a study of blood T cell repertoires in COVID-19. Study-wide context: The cDNA or gDNA used as material had been derived from T cells, B-cell-depleted T cells, or PBMCs.

Assay used: immunoSEQ multiplex PCR; TCRdb lists only in-frame clones, some missing. The sample carries about 67,000 clones, 85% to 90% recorded once. The CDR3 runs to 14 residues. Germline CDR1 KGHDR, CDR2 SFDVKD. Trimming cost V 7 bases and J 1 base, with 13 bases left between them. V gene TRBV24-1 combines with J gene TRBJ2-7; D is uncertain. Sequencing was carried out using peripheral blood. The source is a woman between 55 and 75 years old with acute or convalescent COVID-19. The DNA for the CDR3 is TGTGCCACCAGAGCGCTCGTTCTGTCCTACGAGCAGTACGTC. Protein product: CATRALVLSYEQYV.